The T cell receptor beta chain under discussion was sequenced for a study of control samples from healthy donors and cancer patients. The data were produced by immunoSEQ multiplex PCR, yet TCRdb's version contains in-frame clones alone and is incomplete. In the table there are tens of thousands of clones, around 90% of which are singletons. This clone was seen only a few times. The CDR3 covers 10 residues. V was clipped by 5 bases and J by 7 bases, with 6 bases between them. Germline-derived CDR1 and CDR2 are SQVTM and ANQGSEA. The sequenced sample was PBMCs. The sequence was obtained from a woman aged 60-70 years with head and neck cancer. This sequence joins TRBV29-1 and TRBJ2-1; D uncertain. DNA for the CDR3: TGCAGCGTTCAAGTTAATGAGCAGTTCTTC. Protein sequence: CSVQVNEQFF.